Each of the 5 T cell receptor beta chains below was sequenced from the same sample in a study of shared clonotypes between healthy human individuals (TCRdb year 2020). Libraries came from the immunoSEQ multiplex PCR assay. As stored in TCRdb, this immuneACCESS dataset retains in-frame rearrangements with V and J assigned. A fraction of the clones does not appear; measured against another copy, unresolved V genes explain less than half of the discrepancy, and the remainder lacks a known reason. Present in this sample are about 530,000 clones, less than 96% of which were seen just once. Approximately 0.06% of the sample goes to the ten largest clones. The specimen was naive CD4+ T cells sorted from blood. The sample's cell subset or site, from its label and the paper: CD45RA+ positively selected. The receptor set was obtained from a woman aged 30 to 39 in good health.

The chain recombines TRBV5-1 with TRBJ2-5; 10 bases are shared with TRBD2. The end of the DNA is better explained by TRBJ2-7, so the J call may be wrong. The CDR3 spans 19 residues. The germline V gene has CDR1 SGHRS and CDR2 YFSETQ. The CDR3, as DNA: TGCGCCAGCAGCCGCATGCCGGGACTAGCGACAGAGACAGCCCACGAGCAGTACTTC. This translates into CASSRMPGLATETAHEQYF.

As to this clone: Other nucleotide sequences in the sample specify the same CDR3. V gene TRBV7-9 combines with J gene TRBJ1-5, with no clear D. CDR3 length equals 13 residues. Germline lookup yields CDR1 SEHNR and CDR2 FQNEAQ (reference sequence). V was cut by 5 bases and J by 2 bases, with 7 bases left in between. CDR3 loop: CASSPDGNQPQHF. DNA for the CDR3: TGTGCCAGCAGCCCGGACGGCAATCAGCCCCAGCATTTT. The entire variable domain, with the rest obtained from reference TRBV7-9 and TRBJ1-5, is as follows: DTGVSQNPRHKITKRGQNVTFRCDPISEHNRLYWYRQTLGQGPEFLTYFQNEAQLEKSRLLSDRFSAERPKGSFSTLEIQRTEQGDSAMYLCASSPDGNQPQHFGDGTRLSIL.

The table lists this clone with a count of one. V and J are TRBV5-1 and TRBJ2-7, with TRBD2 as a possible D gene (5 bases). This CDR3 region has 13 residues. Germline V gene data show CDR1 as SGHRS and CDR2 as YFSETQ. V was shortened by 0 bases and J by 6 bases, with 10 bases between the two germline ends. The CDR3 nucleotides read TGCGCCAGCAGCTTGGGCGGAGGCCGCGAGCAGTACTTC. Translated: CASSLGGGREQYF.

The V and J genes are TRBV15 and TRBJ2-7; D remains unclear. The V and J ends lost 4 bases and 6 bases respectively, with 7 bases between them. The CDR3 totals 11 residues. In germline, CDR1 is LNHNV, CDR2 YYDKDF (reference sequence). As DNA, the CDR3 is TGTGCCACCAGCATAGGAACCGAGCAGTACTTC. Amino acids: CATSIGTEQYF.

V is TRBV6-6 and J is TRBJ1-5; D unresolved. The ends were cut back, 4 bases at V and 0 bases at J, with 10 bases in the middle. The germline gives CDR1 MNHNY, CDR2 SVGAGI (reference sequence). This CDR3 has 15 amino acids. In DNA form, the CDR3 reads TGTGCCAGCAGTTCTGCCGCCGATAGCAATCAGCCCCAGCATTTT. Its translation is CASSSAADSNQPQHF.